A single sample gave rise to the 20 T cell receptor beta chains below, sequenced in a study of T-cell reconstitution after alpha-beta-depleted transplantation in children. During its preparation, the TCRbeta library received unique molecular identifiers. TCRdb processed the PCR reads anew with MiXCR; each CDR3 protein has one entry. This table holds approximately 150,000 distinct CDR3 sequences, 8% to 10% found once. The source was PBMCs, mostly from graft donor cells, collected 180 days after TCRalphabeta/CD19-depleted stem cell transplant. The receptors were gathered from a female patient aged 2-15 years who had a stem cell transplant for congenital amegakaryocytic thrombocytopenia, so the T cells may come from the graft donor.

The chain uses TRBV6-1 and TRBJ2-7, with a weak D call TRBD1 (6 bases). V was shortened by 8 bases and J by 2 bases, with 13 bases between the two germline ends. CDR3 length: 13 amino acids. Germline V gene sequence: CDR1 MNHNS, CDR2 SASEGT. The CDR3: CASRRTETYEQYF. The CDR3 nucleotides read TGTGCCAGCCGTCGGACAGAGACCTACGAGCAGTACTTC.

This clonotype was recorded at least ten times. The chain carries TRBV12-3 or TRBV12-4 and TRBJ1-1; 8 positions match TRBD1. Losses at the gene ends were 6 bases for V and 3 bases for J; bases not matched to a gene: 3. The CDR3 loop spans 13 amino acids. CDR3 sequence reads: CASRTDRDTEAFF. CDR3 in DNA: TGTGCCAGCAGGACGGACAGGGACACTGAAGCTTTCTTT.

A few counts support this clonotype. The chain has TRBV6-5 and TRBJ2-5; 10 bases fit TRBD1. The CDR3 sequence is 15 residues long. J lost 5 bases, V lost 2 bases, and 5 bases had no gene match. CDR1 is MNHEY, CDR2 SVGAGI, per germline. CDR3 coding DNA: TGTGCCAGCAGTTACCCGAGGACAGGGGGGGAGACCCAGTACTTC. Residues: CASSYPRTGGETQYF.

This clonotype was found many times. CDR3 DNA sequence: TGCAGCGTTGATCCAAAGACACAGCCCTACGAGCAGTACTTC. As protein: CSVDPKTQPYEQYF. The V and J genes are TRBV29-1 and TRBJ2-7; D is unresolved. Germline V gene data show CDR1 as SQVTM and CDR2 as ANQGSEA. The ends were cut back, 3 bases at V and 2 bases at J, with 14 bases in the middle. The CDR3 has 14 residues.

This clonotype was picked up many times. CDR3 protein: CASSEGQGYYGYTF. CDR3 nucleotides: TGTGCCAGCAGTGAAGGACAGGGATACTATGGCTACACCTTC. V and J are TRBV28 and TRBJ1-2; 8 nucleotides align to TRBD1. Germline values: CDR1 MDHEN, CDR2 SYDVKM. CDR3 size: 14 residues. With 5 bases clipped from V and 3 bases from J, the junction kept 5 bases outside the gene matches.

The chain is built from TRBV29-1 and TRBJ2-7, with 8 bases aligning to TRBD1. The CDR3 has 15 residues. J gave up 2 bases and V 0 bases, and 6 bases lay outside the gene matches. The germline CDR1 and CDR2 sequences are SQVTM and ANQGSEA. The CDR3 loop is CSVEDPTGDPYEQYF. For the CDR3, the DNA is TGCAGCGTTGAAGACCCGACAGGGGACCCCTACGAGCAGTACTTC.

Concerning this clonotype: A much larger clone sits a single nucleotide away, making a read error possible. The chain employs TRBV28 and TRBJ1-1; D unresolved. In germline, CDR1 is MDHEN, CDR2 SYDVKM. With 4 bases removed from V and 0 bases from J, the gap between germline ends came to 15 bases. The length of the CDR3 is 16 residues. The CDR3 DNA reads as TGTGCCAGCAGTTCTGGGTTTGAGGTACTGAACACTGAAGCTTTCTTT. It specifies CASSSGFEVLNTEAFF.

This sequence joins TRBV7-8 and TRBJ2-5, with D possibly TRBD2 on 6 matching bases. CDR1 and CDR2 (germline): SGHVS, FQNEAQ. V lost 1 base and J 4 bases, leaving 19 bases between the germline ends. The length of the CDR3 is 17 residues. CDR3 sequence reads: CASSLGLFYGSGETQYF. The CDR3 DNA is TGTGCCAGCAGCTTAGGTCTGTTTTACGGGAGCGGAGAGACCCAGTACTTC.

The V gene is TRBV14, the J gene TRBJ2-5; D is uncertain. The CDR3 has 13 amino acids. From germline, CDR1 is SGHDN and CDR2 FVKESK. Trimming shortened V by 4 bases and J by 7 bases, and 13 bases separated the two germline ends. As DNA, the CDR3 is TGTGCCAGCAGCCCCCGGCGCGTCGCGACCCAGTACTTC. Protein sequence: CASSPRRVATQYF. Using reference TRBV14 and TRBJ2-5 for the parts outside the CDR3, the full variable domain is EAGVTQFPSHSVIEKGQTVTLRCDPISGHDNLYWYRRVMGKEIKFLLHFVKESKQDESGMPNNRFLAERTGGTYSTLKVQPAELEDSGVYFCASSPRRVATQYFGPGTRLLVL.

This clonotype showed up just a few times. The chain carries TRBV4-3 and TRBJ2-1; tentatively, D is TRBD2 (6 bases). CDR3 size: 18 residues. Germline CDR1 and CDR2: LGHNA and YSLEER. The V gene lost 4 bases and the J gene lost 0 bases, with 19 bases spanning the gap. The chain's CDR3 is CASSPRSVAGSSYNEQFF. CDR3 DNA: TGCGCCAGCAGCCCCCGTAGCGTGGCCGGGAGCTCCTACAATGAGCAGTTCTTC.

There are many counts of this clonotype. V is TRBV28 and J is TRBJ2-3; 7 positions match TRBD2. With 4 bases clipped from V and 4 bases from J, the junction kept 2 bases outside the gene matches. The CDR3 is 13 amino acids. Germline CDR1 and CDR2: MDHEN and SYDVKM. As DNA, the CDR3 is TGTGCCAGCAGTTGGGGGGGGTCAGATACGCAGTATTTT. It is translated as CASSWGGSDTQYF.

This clonotype has more than one count but fewer than ten. The chain recombines TRBV4-1 with TRBJ2-3; tentative D call: TRBD2 (6 bases). Germline assignment: CDR1 MGHRA and CDR2 YSYEKL. Trimming took 0 bases from V and 0 from J, leaving 10 bases between them. This CDR3 has 16 amino acids. The CDR3 DNA reads TGCGCCAGCAGCCAAGACCCTAGCGCTAGCACAGATACGCAGTATTTT. Encoded protein: CASSQDPSASTDTQYF.

A few counts support this clonotype. The chain joins TRBV28 to TRBJ2-1, with 8 bases identical to TRBD1. CDR3 length equals 15 residues. Germline CDR1 is MDHEN and CDR2 is SYDVKM. The trim removed 6 bases at V and 2 bases at J, leaving 6 bases unmatched. Written as DNA, the CDR3 is TGTGCCAGCAGGTCGACAGGGGCACCCTACAATGAGCAGTTCTTC. Encoded protein: CASRSTGAPYNEQFF. The whole variable domain, filled in from reference TRBV28 and TRBJ2-1, reads DVKVTQSSRYLVKRTGEKVFLECVQDMDHENMFWYRQDPGLGLRLIYFSYDVKMKEKGDIPEGYSVSREKKERFSLILESASTNQTSMYLCASRSTGAPYNEQFFGPGTRLTVL.

This clonotype was seen ten or more times. V and J are TRBV3-1 and TRBJ2-1; TRBD2 aligns across 13 bases. V gave up 5 bases and J gave up 7 bases; unmatched junction bases: 5. The length of the CDR3 is 15 residues. Germline V CDR1 and CDR2: LGHDT, YNNKEL (reference sequence). The DNA for the CDR3 is TGTGCCAGCAGCGAACTAGCGGGGGGGCAGAATGAGCAGTTCTTC. It translates to CASSELAGGQNEQFF.

This clonotype came up many times. This chain connects TRBV12-1 to TRBJ2-3; TRBD2 is the table's D call and was not checked against the DNA. TRBV12-1 constitutes a pseudogene. The CDR3 length is 16 residues. The chain's CDR3 is CASSFRTSPSTDTQYF. For the CDR3, the DNA is TGTGCCAGCAGCTTCCGGACTAGCCCCTCCACAGATACGCAGTATTTT.

This clonotype has ten or more counts. Germline is not matched at one junction end, which may reflect a read error. The chain has TRBV15 and TRBJ1-4; perhaps TRBD1 as D (6 bases). Germline CDR1 LNHNV, CDR2 YYDKDF (reference sequence). CDR3 length: 13 amino acids. The CDR3 DNA reads TGTGCCACCAGCAGAATGAGTAACCGGGACATCTATTTT. It codes for CATSRMSNRDIYF.

This clonotype has ten or more counts. This rearrangement joins TRBV3-1 to TRBJ2-5, with 7 bases lining up with TRBD2. CDR1 and CDR2 from the germline V gene are LGHDT and YNNKEL (reference sequence). CDR3 length: 15 amino acids. V lost 3 bases, J lost 5 bases, and 9 bases stayed unmatched. The CDR3 DNA follows: TGTGCCAGCAGCCACAGTAGCGGGTGGGGGGAGACCCAGTACTTC. It is translated as CASSHSSGWGETQYF.

This clonotype showed up many times. The chain couples TRBV29-1 to TRBJ2-2; D unclear. CDR1 SQVTM and CDR2 ANQGSEA come from the germline V gene. V was shortened by 6 bases and J by 4 bases, with 15 bases between the two germline ends. The CDR3 length is 14 residues. CDR3 protein: CSVGPNLRTGELFF. The CDR3 nucleotides read TGCAGCGTAGGACCCAATTTGCGCACCGGGGAGCTGTTTTTT.

The chain combines TRBV5-1 with TRBJ1-6; TRBD1 aligns across 10 bases. This CDR3 comprises 15 residues. The trim removed 5 bases at V and 7 bases at J, leaving 6 bases unmatched. Germline values: CDR1 SGHRS, CDR2 YFSETQ. CDR3 nucleotide sequence: TGCGCCAGCAGTCGGACAGGGGGTCAAAATTCACCCCTCCACTTT. This sequence encodes CASSRTGGQNSPLHF. Based on the CDR3 plus reference TRBV5-1 and TRBJ1-6, the full variable domain is KAGVTQTPRYLIKTRGQQVTLSCSPISGHRSVSWYQQTPGQGLQFLFEYFSETQRNKGNFPGRFSGRQFSNSRSEMNVSTLELGDSALYLCASSRTGGQNSPLHFGNGTRLTVT.

This clonotype was seen repeatedly, ten times or more. This chain connects TRBV25-1 to TRBJ2-2; D could derive from TRBD1 or TRBD2 (5 bases each). The V gene lost 4 bases and the J gene lost 5 bases, with 14 bases spanning the gap. The germline V gene encodes CDR1 MGHDK and CDR2 SYGVNS. The CDR3 loop spans 15 amino acids. The CDR3 is CASSGPGRRTGELFF. As DNA, the CDR3 is TGTGCCAGCAGTGGACCGGGACGTCGGACCGGGGAGCTGTTTTTT.